This T cell receptor (beta chain) was recorded in a study of cytomegalovirus exposure and HLA in healthy donors (dated by TCRdb to 2015 to 2018). For the wider study: In an earlier analysis of 450 to 750 of the donors, 276 Gb of sequence data and 120 million or so unique TCR beta sequences from about 190 million T cells were reported. An early release that covered more than 550 HLA-typed donors contained approximately 300 gigabases of sequencing data and some 87 million unique TCR sequences. Of the roughly 430 genotyped donors, around 81% fell in the genetic ancestry cluster associated with self-reported Caucasian donors. The study was designed to test whether signatures of past pathogen exposure could be identified by cataloging public T cell receptors. The study profiled the T cell repertoires of hundreds of subjects by immunosequencing and related them to cytomegalovirus serostatus. Besides the first cohort of roughly 700 subjects, a separate validation cohort made up of 120 different subjects was used. The study combined high-throughput TCR immunosequencing, statistical association of individual TCRs with disease status, and machine learning to predict cytomegalovirus infection status. A later analysis re-analyzed previously published TCR beta repertoires from 666 donors and added high-resolution HLA genotyping to study TCR occurrence patterns. In the later analysis, no new phenotypic data were used to find candidate immune exposures; instead, reliance was placed on TCR beta sequences and their occurrence across donors. An earlier analysis of 450 to 750 of the donors used high-throughput TCR beta sequencing to judge whether each TCR beta V gene segment behaved as functional or pseudogenic. Donor age, sex, ethnicity and CMV serostatus were compiled together with the repertoire data. In a later genetic analysis, genome-wide SNP genotypes for about three fifths of the roughly 670 donors were used, and that subset was treated as a discovery cohort. Every discovery cohort repertoire had been produced on one sequencing platform. HLA typing covered class I and class II loci at four-digit resolution. Typing coverage differed by locus: A, B, C, DRB1 and DQB1 were typed in roughly 620-640 donors, DQA1 in approximately 520, DPA1 in around 600, and DPB1 in 472. Four or five DR-DQ haplotypes were handled as single units for association and clustering, since linkage in the cohort was strong. Among a few hundred genotyped donors of the cohort, an average of about 240,000 unique TCR beta nucleotide sequences were sequenced per donor, roughly a sixth of them non-productive. Overall study results and their limits: Several of the top co-occurrence clusters appeared to be linked to parvovirus B19, influenza, CMV and Epstein-Barr virus, according to a later analysis. In a later analysis, the rate of TCR association differed among HLA loci, with DRB1 alleles having the most associated TCRs and HLA-C alleles having the fewest. According to the authors, the approach could potentially be generalized to other disease states and immunological phenotypes. The classifier was reported to diagnose cytomegalovirus status with high specificity and sensitivity in both the original cohort and the validation cohort. HLA typing was unavailable for some donors at each locus, so association tests used only the typed subset. Some IMGT-functional V segments, including TRBV6-2 and TRBV6-3, could not be told apart with the 87-base-pair reads, so those segments were excluded. The study gave a list of under 200 TCR beta chains associated with cytomegalovirus. In this cohort, only TCR beta chains were sequenced, and detectable features were limited by the absence of alpha or paired-chain data. Because counts were too low, seventeen rarely observed V segments, including chromosome 9 orphons, were excluded from the earlier analysis of a few hundred of the donors. A later analysis associated about 16,000 TCR beta sequences with specific HLA alleles at a false discovery rate of 0.05. Across donors, most TCR sequences were observed very rarely, whereas some public TCRs were present in many individuals. Three of the identified cytomegalovirus-associated TCR beta chains were confirmed in vitro to be specific for cytomegalovirus antigens. A later analysis found that HLA-associated TCR beta chains were more clonally expanded and had lower generation probabilities than equally common non-associated chains. A later genetic analysis associated a missense DCLRE1C variant with V-gene and J-gene trimming of TCR beta chains, and an independent cohort replicated the association. Assigning TCR associations to individual alleles was difficult when HLA alleles, especially DR and DQ, strongly co-occurred. Linkage disequilibrium might explain the correlated functional status among segregating V segments, but an unknown experimental factor could not be excluded. Broadly in line with IMGT annotations, most TCR beta V segments showed up in productive rearrangements about 90% or about 30% of the time in an earlier analysis of about 500 of the donors. A further reported finding was that TCR beta sequences accurately predicted the HLA-A and HLA-B alleles for most subjects in the first cohort. In a later analysis, most CMV-associated TCR beta chains were found to appear HLA-restricted, with HLA associations seemingly driven largely by CMV exposure. Roughly uniform sequencing depth across donors was assumed in presence/absence analyses, although this assumption may not hold. According to a later genetic analysis, donors in an Asian-associated ancestry cluster had fewer N-insertions in productive TCRs than the approximately 710-donor mean. The only immune exposure information available for the cohort was CMV serostatus. A cluster of highly shared sequence variants was judged likely to be a technical artifact of the sequencing pipeline.

In regard to this clone: Its target antigen remains unknown. The record has no base qualities; no much larger clone is one base away.

The cohort consisted of some 730 healthy bone marrow donors. At the time of sampling, every cohort member was nominally healthy, though immune exposures that went unrecorded were likely present. The donor was CMV seropositive and belonged to the group of some 290 seropositive cohort members. A peripheral blood sample was collected from each donor, and TCR beta sequencing was performed on peripheral blood mononuclear cells. Genomic DNA extraction from the blood cell samples was performed with the Qiagen DNeasy Blood Extraction Kit. The library came from the immunoSEQ multiplex PCR assay. The multiplex PCR relied on a mix of 60 forward primers for TCR Vbeta segments and 13 reverse primers for TCR Jbeta segments. A multiplex PCR assay on genomic DNA amplified the CDR3 region of rearranged TCR beta genes. On the Illumina HiSeq System, the amplified TCR beta libraries were sequenced as 87-base-pair reads. Processing in the source paper ran as follows. A later analysis counted 65 million to 90 million unique TCR beta chains across the 550 to 750 repertoires, and about 10 million of these chains were shared by at least two donors. To remove PCR and sequencing errors, raw reads were error-corrected and collapsed into unique sequences using a nearest-neighbor algorithm that merged closely related sequences. Alignment of CDR3 sequences to IMGT reference sequences was used to assign V, D and J gene segments. Each retained sequence needed at least a six-nucleotide match to both a V gene segment and a J gene segment. A rearrangement counted as productive if the CDR3 had no stop codons and remained in frame with V and J, and every other rearrangement counted as non-productive. CDR3 was defined by IMGT convention, running from the second conserved V-encoded cysteine to the conserved J-encoded phenylalanine. In an earlier analysis of roughly 610 of the donors, sequences lacking an unambiguous match to a single V gene segment were excluded. In an earlier analysis of more than 500 of the donors, a V segment was called functional when productive rearrangements were above 56.7%, and segregating when the standard deviation between donors exceeded 5%. A statistical classification framework was built to diagnose cytomegalovirus status from the catalog of TCR beta chain sequences. In a later analysis, TCR nucleotide sequences were compared against IMGT/GENE-DB human TR gene sequences so that V and J genes could be assigned. A later analysis assigned CDR3 sequences and most-parsimonious VDJ recombination scenarios with the TCRdist pipeline. In a later analysis, each TCR beta chain was defined by its CDR3 amino acid sequence together with its V-gene family, and reads without a unique V-gene family were excluded. To address suspected cross-contamination and a sequencing artifact, a later analysis removed several hundred highly shared, low-generation-probability nucleotide sequences. For each public chain, a later analysis derived a clonal expansion index from normalized ranks of inferred template counts within each repertoire. In a later analysis, generation probabilities were computed using a VDJ recombination model fitted to out-of-frame rearrangements, and the results were checked against IGoR. In a later analysis, TCR-TCR, TCR-HLA and TCR-CMV co-occurrence was scored with hypergeometric tests, and a repertoire-size bias correction was applied to TCR pairs. In a later analysis, false discovery rates were estimated by permuting HLA or CMV assignments 20 times. In a later analysis, co-occurring TCRs were grouped with DBSCAN, and TCRdist sequence similarity was added when clustering was performed within HLA-allele-positive subsets. For co-occurrence clustering, repertoires with fewer than 30,000 or more than 120,000 public chains were excluded, along with a handful of repertoires with anomalous nucleotide sharing. Held by TCRdb, this immuneACCESS table contains in-frame sequences only and omits some clones. Under half of the omission traces to an unresolved V gene where checked; the cause of the rest is unknown. The D gene and trimming were derived from the DNA, and the V and J assignments and clone size from that table. This sample lists about 110,000 clones; 69% were detected once. The ten largest account for 5.4% of the sample.

Inclusive of the bounding cysteine and phenylalanine, the CDR3 is 14 residues long. Only the CDR3 part of the read is kept: 42 bases, read in frame from the first base. V loses 6 bases of germline sequence and J loses 5 bases, and the interval between the two ends is 13 bases. Taken from the germline V gene (reference sequence), the CDR1 and CDR2 loops are LNHDA and SQIVND. Sequencing input: PBMCs. In this chain, TRBV19 is recombined with TRBJ1-4, with the D gene call left open. This sequence was found in a woman aged 70-85 years in good health and CMV-seropositive. Read as DNA, the sequence is TGTGCCAGTAGGGGGAGGACGGAGAATGAAAAACTGTTTTTT. The encoded protein is CASRGRTENEKLFF. The full variable domain, completed from the reference TRBV19 and TRBJ1-4 proteins outside the CDR3, reads DGGITQSPKYLFRKEGQNVTLSCEQNLNHDAMYWYRQDPGQGLRLIYYSQIVNDFQKGDIAEGYSVSREKKESFPLTVTSAQKNPTAFYLCASRGRTENEKLFFGSGTQLSVL.